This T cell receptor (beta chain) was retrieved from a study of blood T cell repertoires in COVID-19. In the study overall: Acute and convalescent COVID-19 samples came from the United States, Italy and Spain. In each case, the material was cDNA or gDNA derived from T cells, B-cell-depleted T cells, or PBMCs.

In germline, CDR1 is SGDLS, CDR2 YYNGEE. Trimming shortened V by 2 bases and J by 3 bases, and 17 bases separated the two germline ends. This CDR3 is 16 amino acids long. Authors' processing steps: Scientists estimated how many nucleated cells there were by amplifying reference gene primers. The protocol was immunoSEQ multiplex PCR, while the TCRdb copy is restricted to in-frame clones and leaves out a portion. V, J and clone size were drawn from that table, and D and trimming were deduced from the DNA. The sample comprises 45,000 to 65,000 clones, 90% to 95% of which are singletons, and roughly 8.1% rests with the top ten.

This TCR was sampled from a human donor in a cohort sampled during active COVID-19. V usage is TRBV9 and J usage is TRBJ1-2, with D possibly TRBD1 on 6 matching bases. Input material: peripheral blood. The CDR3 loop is CASSVSGTPGDYGYTF. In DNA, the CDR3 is TGTGCCAGCAGCGTCAGCGGGACACCTGGGGACTATGGCTACACCTTC.